This record looks at one TCR beta chain sequence and its context. Antigen: not known. The data were taken from a study of breast tumors, draining lymph nodes, adjacent tissues. TCRdb redid the calling of the multiplex PCR reads with MiXCR, one entry per CDR3 protein. Here the sample spans around 190,000 distinct CDR3 sequences, roughly a third being singletons. Notes on the study in general: Data only fit, rather than demonstrated, lymph node origin of most tumor T cells. Luminal-like breast cancer showed significantly greater tumor-nontumor repertoire similarity than basal-like breast cancer did.

Germline CDR1 and CDR2: SEHNR and FQNEAQ (reference sequence). The V end was cut by 5 bases, the J end by 5 bases, with 9 bases between. The CDR3 sequence is 12 residues long. Samples came from axillary lymph nodes draining the breast cancer. Sample: axillary lymph node tissue. The receptor was isolated from a female donor with breast cancer. Some clones in this sample may be carry-over from other donors' samples. The V and J genes are TRBV7-9 and TRBJ1-1; D gene ambiguous. Here the CDR3 DNA reads TGTGCCAGCAGCACTACGGAGACTGAAGCTTTCTTT. Its protein product is CASSTTETEAFF.